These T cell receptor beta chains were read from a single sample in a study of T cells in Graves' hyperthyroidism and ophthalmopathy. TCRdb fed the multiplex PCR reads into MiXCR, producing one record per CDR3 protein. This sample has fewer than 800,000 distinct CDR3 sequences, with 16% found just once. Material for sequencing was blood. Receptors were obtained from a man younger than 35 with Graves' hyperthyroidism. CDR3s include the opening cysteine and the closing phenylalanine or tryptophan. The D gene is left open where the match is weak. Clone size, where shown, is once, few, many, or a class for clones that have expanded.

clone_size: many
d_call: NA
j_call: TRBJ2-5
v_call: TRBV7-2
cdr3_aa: CASSLGRQSRYF
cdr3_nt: TGTGCCAGCAGCTTAGGTCGACAGTCTAGGTACTTC

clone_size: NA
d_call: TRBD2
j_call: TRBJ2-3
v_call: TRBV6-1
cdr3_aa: CASSSSGGDTQYF
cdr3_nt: TGTGCCAGCAGTTCGAGCGGGGGAGATACGCAGTATTTT

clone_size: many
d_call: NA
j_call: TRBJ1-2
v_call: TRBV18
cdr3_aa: CASSPDGSSYGYTF
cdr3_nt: TGTGCCAGCTCTCCGGACGGATCTAGCTATGGCTACACCTTC

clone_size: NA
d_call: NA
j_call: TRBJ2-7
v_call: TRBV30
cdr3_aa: CAWSVPRDGKQNEQYF
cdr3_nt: TGTGCCTGGAGTGTCCCCCGGGACGGGAAGCAGAACGAGCAGTACTTC

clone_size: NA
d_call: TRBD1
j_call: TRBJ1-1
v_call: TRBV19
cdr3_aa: CASERGDRSTEAFF
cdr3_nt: TGTGCCAGCGAACGCGGGGACAGGAGCACTGAAGCTTTCTTT

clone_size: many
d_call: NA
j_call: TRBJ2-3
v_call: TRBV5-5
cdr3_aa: CASNPEGVIDTQYF
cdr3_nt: TGTGCCAGCAACCCGGAGGGGGTTATTGATACGCAGTATTTT

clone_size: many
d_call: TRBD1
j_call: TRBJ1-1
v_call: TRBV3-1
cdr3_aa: CASSQAGQGPDAFF
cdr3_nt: TGTGCCAGCAGCCAAGCGGGACAGGGACCGGATGCTTTCTTT

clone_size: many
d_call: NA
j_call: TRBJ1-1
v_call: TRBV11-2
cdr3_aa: CASSSDRFNTEAFF
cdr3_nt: TGTGCCAGCAGCTCGGACAGATTTAACACTGAAGCTTTCTTT

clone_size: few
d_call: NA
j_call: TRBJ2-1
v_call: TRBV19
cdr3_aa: CASSIAGTRYNEQFF
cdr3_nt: TGTGCCAGTAGTATAGCAGGGACACGGTACAATGAGCAGTTCTTC

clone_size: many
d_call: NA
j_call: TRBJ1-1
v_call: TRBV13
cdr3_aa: CASSSTASENTEAFF
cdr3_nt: TGTGCCAGCAGCTCGACAGCGTCTGAGAACACTGAAGCTTTCTTT

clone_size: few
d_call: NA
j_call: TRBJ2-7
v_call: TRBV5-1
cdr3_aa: CAAGLTTNYEQYF
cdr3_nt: TGCGCCGCGGGCCTAACAACTAACTACGAGCAGTACTTC

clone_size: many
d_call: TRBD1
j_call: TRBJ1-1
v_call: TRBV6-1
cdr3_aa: CASSDRGRDTEAFF
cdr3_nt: TGTGCCAGCAGTGACAGGGGGCGCGACACTGAAGCTTTCTTT

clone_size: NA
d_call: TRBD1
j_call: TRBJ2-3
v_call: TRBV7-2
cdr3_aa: CASSKDRAEDTQYF
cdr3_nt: TGTGCCAGTAGTAAGGACAGGGCAGAAGATACGCAGTATTTT

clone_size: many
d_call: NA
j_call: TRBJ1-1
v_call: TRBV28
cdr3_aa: CASSRGVTEAFF
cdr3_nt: TGTGCCAGCAGCCGAGGGGTAACTGAAGCTTTCTTT

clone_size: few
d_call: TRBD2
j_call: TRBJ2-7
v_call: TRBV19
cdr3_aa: CASSISAGGVVGEQYF
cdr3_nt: TGTGCCAGTAGTATTTCCGCGGGAGGGGTAGTAGGAGAGCAGTACTTC

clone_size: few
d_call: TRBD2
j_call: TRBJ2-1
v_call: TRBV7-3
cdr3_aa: CASSLWVWRLSGRPDEQFF
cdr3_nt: TGTGCCAGCAGCTTATGGGTTTGGAGACTAAGCGGGAGACCAGATGAGCAGTTCTTC

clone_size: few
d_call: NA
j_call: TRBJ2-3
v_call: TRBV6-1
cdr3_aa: CASSEPGRGTDTQYF
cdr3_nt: TGTGCCAGCAGTGAACCGGGCAGGGGAACAGATACGCAGTATTTT

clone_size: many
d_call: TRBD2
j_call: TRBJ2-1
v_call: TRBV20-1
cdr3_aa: CSAYTGTSGIGNEQFF
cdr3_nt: TGCAGTGCTTATACCGGGACTAGCGGGATCGGCAATGAGCAGTTCTTC

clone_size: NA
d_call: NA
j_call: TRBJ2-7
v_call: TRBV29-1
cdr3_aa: CSVEDQQGKDEQYF
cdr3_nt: TGCAGCGTTGAAGATCAACAGGGAAAAGACGAGCAGTACTTC

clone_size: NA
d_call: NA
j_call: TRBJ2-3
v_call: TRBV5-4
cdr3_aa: CASSGKRGTDTQYF
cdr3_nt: TGTGCCAGCAGCGGGAAGCGGGGCACAGATACGCAGTATTTT

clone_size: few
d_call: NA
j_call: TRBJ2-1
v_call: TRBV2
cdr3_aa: CASRGRRVLRNEQFF
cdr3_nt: TGTGCCAGCAGGGGACGCAGGGTGTTGAGGAATGAGCAGTTCTTC

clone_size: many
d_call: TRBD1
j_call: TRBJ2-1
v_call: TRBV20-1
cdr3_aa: CSASRQGGNEQFF
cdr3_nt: TGCAGTGCTAGTAGACAGGGTGGGAATGAGCAGTTCTTC

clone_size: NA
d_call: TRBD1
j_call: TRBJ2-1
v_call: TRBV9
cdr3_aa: CASSAGQGRDEQFF
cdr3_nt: TGTGCCAGCAGCGCCGGACAGGGGCGGGATGAGCAGTTCTTC

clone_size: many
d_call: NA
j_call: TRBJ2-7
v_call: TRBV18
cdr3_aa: CASSSQWGEAEQYF
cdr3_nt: TGTGCCAGCTCGTCTCAGTGGGGGGAAGCCGAGCAGTACTTC

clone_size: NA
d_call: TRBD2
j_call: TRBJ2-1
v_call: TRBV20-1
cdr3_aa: CSATGTSGRVSYNEQFF
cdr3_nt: TGCAGTGCTACCGGGACTAGCGGGAGGGTCTCCTACAATGAGCAGTTCTTC

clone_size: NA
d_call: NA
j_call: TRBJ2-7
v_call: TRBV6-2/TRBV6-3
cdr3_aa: CASSVGADYEQYF
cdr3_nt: TGTGCCAGCTCAGTTGGGGCTGACTACGAGCAGTACTTC

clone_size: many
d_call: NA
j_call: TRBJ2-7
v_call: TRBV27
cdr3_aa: CASKTGYYEQYF
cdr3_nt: TGTGCCAGCAAAACAGGTTACTACGAGCAGTACTTC

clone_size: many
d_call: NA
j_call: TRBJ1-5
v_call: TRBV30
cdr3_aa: CAWSPRLGVWQPQHF
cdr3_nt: TGTGCCTGGAGTCCACGACTGGGGGTTTGGCAGCCCCAGCATTTT

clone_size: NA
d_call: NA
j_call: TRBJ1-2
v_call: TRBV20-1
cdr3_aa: CSARESPRDYGYTF
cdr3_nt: TGCAGTGCTAGGGAATCTCCCCGGGACTATGGCTACACCTTC

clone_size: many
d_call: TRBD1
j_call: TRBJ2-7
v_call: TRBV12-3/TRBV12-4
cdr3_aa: CASSHGTDEQYF
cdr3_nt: TGTGCCAGCAGTCACGGGACAGACGAGCAGTACTTC

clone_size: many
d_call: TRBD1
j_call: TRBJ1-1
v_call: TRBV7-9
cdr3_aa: CATRGQVGTEAFF
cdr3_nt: TGTGCCACCAGGGGACAGGTGGGCACTGAAGCTTTCTTT

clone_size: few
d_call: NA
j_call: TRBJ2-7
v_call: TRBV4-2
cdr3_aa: CASSQDMGLYEQYF
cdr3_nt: TGTGCCAGCAGCCAAGATATGGGTCTCTACGAGCAGTACTTC

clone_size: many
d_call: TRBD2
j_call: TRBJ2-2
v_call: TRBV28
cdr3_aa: CASSPLLAKAGELFF
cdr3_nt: TGTGCCAGCAGCCCACTACTAGCGAAGGCCGGGGAGCTGTTTTTT

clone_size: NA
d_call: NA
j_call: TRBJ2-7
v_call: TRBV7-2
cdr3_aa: CASSQRYLNYEQYF
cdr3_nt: TGTGCCAGCAGCCAAAGGTACTTAAATTACGAGCAGTACTTC

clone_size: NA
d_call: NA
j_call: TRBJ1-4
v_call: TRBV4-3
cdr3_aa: CASSQEPRQGKLFF
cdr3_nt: TGCGCCAGCAGCCAAGAGCCGCGACAAGGAAAACTGTTTTTT

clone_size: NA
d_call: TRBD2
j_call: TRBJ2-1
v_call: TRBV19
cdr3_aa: CASTTISASGSNEQFF
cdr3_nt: TGTGCCAGTACCACAATCTCAGCTAGCGGGAGCAATGAGCAGTTCTTC

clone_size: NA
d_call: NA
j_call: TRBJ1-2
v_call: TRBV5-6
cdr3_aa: CASSQGAAGHGYTF
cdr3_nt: TGTGCCAGCAGCCAGGGAGCAGCCGGACATGGCTACACCTTC

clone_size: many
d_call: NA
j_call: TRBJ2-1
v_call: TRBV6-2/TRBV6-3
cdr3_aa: CASSYSDLSGPYNEQFF
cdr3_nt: TGTGCCAGCAGTTACTCCGACCTATCAGGCCCCTACAATGAGCAGTTCTTC

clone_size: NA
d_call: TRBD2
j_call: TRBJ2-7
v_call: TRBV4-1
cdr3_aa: CASSLGTSEDEQYF
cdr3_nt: TGCGCCAGCAGCCTTGGGACTAGCGAAGACGAGCAGTACTTC

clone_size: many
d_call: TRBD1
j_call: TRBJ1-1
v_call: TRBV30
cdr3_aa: CAWSVRFGQGEGGRAFF
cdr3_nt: TGTGCCTGGAGTGTTCGGTTCGGACAGGGGGAAGGGGGAAGAGCTTTCTTT

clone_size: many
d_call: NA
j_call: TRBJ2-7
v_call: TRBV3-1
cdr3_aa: CASSQSDYYEQYF
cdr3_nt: TGTGCCAGCAGCCAGAGCGATTACTACGAGCAGTACTTC

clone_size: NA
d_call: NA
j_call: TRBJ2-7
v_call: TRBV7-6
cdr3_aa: CASSSVLGLPYEQYF
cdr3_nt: TGTGCCAGCAGCTCCGTACTGGGACTTCCCTACGAGCAGTACTTC